The 16 T cell receptor beta chains presented below share a single source sample, sequenced in a study of long-term antiretroviral therapy in people with HIV. Survey-level resolution applied to immunoSEQ assay v3.0. The table came from immunoSEQ multiplex PCR; TCRdb's copy has only in-frame clones and leaves some out. Of some 19,000 clones listed, about 81% were seen once; the top ten hold roughly 8%. Sequencing was performed on unsorted PBMCs, taken 0.9 years after starting antiretroviral therapy. These receptors were collected from a man between 18 and 35 years old with HIV.

V gene TRBV2 combines with J gene TRBJ2-1; D is uncertain. CDR1 is SNHLY and CDR2 is FYNNEI in the germline V gene. V lost 1 base, J lost 9 bases, and 10 bases lay in between. The CDR3 length is 13 residues. CDR3 in amino acids: CASSEVPSGEQFF. CDR3 coding DNA: TGTGCCAGCAGTGAAGTCCCCTCGGGTGAGCAGTTCTTC.

J is TRBJ2-5 and V is TRBV28; D could derive from TRBD1 or TRBD2 (5 bases each). The CDR3 consists of 15 residues. The V end lost 3 bases, the J end lost 3 bases, and 14 bases lay between the germline ends. Germline V gives CDR1 MDHEN, CDR2 SYDVKM. For the CDR3, the DNA is TGTGCCAGCAGTTTCCAGGGATTCGGGAAAGAGACCCAGTACTTC. This encodes CASSFQGFGKETQYF.

The chain combines TRBV11-2 with TRBJ1-2; 7 bases fit TRBD1. The CDR3 has 15 residues. Trimming removed 5 bases from V and 5 bases from J; junction bases left unmatched: 11. The germline CDR1 and CDR2 sequences are SGHAT and FQNNGV. CDR3 amino acids: CASSPRAGGRYGYTF. In DNA form, the CDR3 reads TGTGCCAGCAGCCCCCGGGCAGGGGGTCGGTATGGCTACACCTTC.

This sequence joins TRBV19 and TRBJ1-4; D might be TRBD1 (5 bases). Germline V gene data show CDR1 as LNHDA and CDR2 as SQIVND (reference sequence). V was trimmed by 3 bases and J by 4 bases, leaving 12 bases between them. CDR3 length: 15 amino acids. The CDR3 is CASSMVTAVNEKLFF. The CDR3 DNA reads TGTGCCAGTAGTATGGTGACAGCCGTTAATGAAAAACTGTTTTTT.

The chain joins TRBV29-1 to TRBJ2-2; 9 positions match TRBD1. The CDR3 has 14 residues. V lost 5 bases, J lost 5 bases, and 6 bases stayed unmatched. Per the germline V gene, CDR1 is SQVTM and CDR2 is ANQGSEA. CDR3 sequence: CSVPRDRETGELFF. CDR3 sequence (DNA): TGCAGCGTTCCCCGGGACAGGGAAACCGGGGAGCTGTTTTTT.

CDR3 amino acids: CASSVESGQPGYGYTF. For the CDR3, the DNA is TGTGCCAGCAGCGTAGAGTCTGGGCAACCCGGCTATGGCTACACCTTC. The rearrangement uses TRBV9 and TRBJ1-2; D uncertain. The CDR3 length is 16 residues. The V and J ends lost 0 bases and 4 bases respectively, with 16 bases between them. Germline CDR1 SGDLS, CDR2 YYNGEE.

This clone was detected a few times. The rearrangement joins TRBV7-2 to TRBJ1-6; a weak D match, TRBD1 (5 bases). Trimming took 5 bases from V and 10 from J, leaving 18 bases between them. The germline CDR1 and CDR2 sequences are SGHTA and FQGNSA. This CDR3 has 15 amino acids. In DNA form, the CDR3 reads TGTGCCAGCAGCCCCCGGGGGGACGGAGGCTCACCCCTCCACTTT. Residues: CASSPRGDGGSPLHF.

The chain carries TRBV5-1 and TRBJ1-4, with a weak D call TRBD1 (6 bases). Germline loops: CDR1 SGHRS, CDR2 YFSETQ. V dropped 3 bases and J dropped 4 bases, with 10 bases sitting between them. This CDR3 comprises 14 residues. The CDR3 DNA reads TGCGCCAGCAGCTCCGGACAGCTTAATGAAAAACTGTTTTTT. It specifies CASSSGQLNEKLFF.

This clone was detected once. This chain uses TRBV5-5 with TRBJ2-2, with D perhaps assigned TRBD1 or TRBD2 (5 bases each). CDR3 length equals 16 residues. V was clipped by 3 bases and J by 3 bases, with 15 bases between them. In germline, CDR1 is SGHKS, CDR2 YYEKEE (reference sequence). In DNA form, the CDR3 reads TGTGCCAGCAGCTCACAGAGGGACCTTTACACCGGGGAGCTGTTTTTT. Amino acids: CASSSQRDLYTGELFF.

The rearrangement joins TRBV11-2 to TRBJ2-2; 9 nucleotides match TRBD2. The junction had 8 bases not matched to a gene; V was cut back by 5 bases and J by 7 bases. Germline V CDR1 and CDR2: SGHAT, FQNNGV. The CDR3 is made up of 15 amino acids. CDR3 nucleotide sequence: TGTGCCAGCAGCCAGGGACTAGCTAGAGACGGGGAGCTGTTTTTT. This translates into CASSQGLARDGELFF.

The chain couples TRBV7-8 to TRBJ2-3, with 8 bases lining up with TRBD2. Germline V gives CDR1 SGHVS, CDR2 FQNEAQ. The V and J ends lost 4 bases and 5 bases, in that order; junction bases with no gene match: 5. The CDR3 is 14 residues long. CDR3 sequence (DNA): TGTGCCAGCAGCTCGGGGGGGACCGAAGATACGCAGTATTTT. Its translation is CASSSGGTEDTQYF.

The J gene is TRBJ2-3, the V gene TRBV5-1; 7 bases are shared with TRBD2. V shed 0 bases and J 4 bases; nucleotides not matched to a gene: 8. The CDR3 totals 16 residues. The germline V gene has CDR1 SGHRS and CDR2 YFSETQ. The CDR3 loop reads CASSLVGGGSADTQYF. Written as DNA, the CDR3 is TGCGCCAGCAGCTTGGTTGGGGGGGGAAGCGCAGATACGCAGTATTTT.

Only one count was recorded for this clone. The V and J genes are TRBV28 and TRBJ1-4; TRBD1 is a possible D gene (5 bases). V lost 8 bases and J 3 bases, leaving 13 bases between the germline ends. The CDR3 is 14 amino acids. Germline loops: CDR1 MDHEN, CDR2 SYDVKM. In DNA, the CDR3 is TGTGCCAGCCGCCGGGGGGAATCTAATGAAAAACTGTTTTTT. It encodes CASRRGESNEKLFF.

V gene TRBV28 combines with J gene TRBJ1-4, with D possibly matching TRBD1 (5 bases). CDR1 is MDHEN, CDR2 SYDVKM, per germline. The CDR3 is 14 amino acids. With 1 base removed from V and 8 bases from J, the gap between germline ends came to 11 bases. CDR3 loop: CASSLSGTEEKLFF. As DNA, the CDR3 is TGTGCCAGCAGTTTATCAGGGACGGAAGAAAAACTGTTTTTT. Full variable domain (missing parts from reference TRBV28 and TRBJ1-4): DVKVTQSSRYLVKRTGEKVFLECVQDMDHENMFWYRQDPGLGLRLIYFSYDVKMKEKGDIPEGYSVSREKKERFSLILESASTNQTSMYLCASSLSGTEEKLFFGSGTQLSVL.

This chain uses TRBV7-3 with TRBJ2-3, with D perhaps matching TRBD2 (5 bases). Germline CDR1 reads SGHTA; CDR2 reads FQGTGA. V was cut by 5 bases and J by 2 bases, with 14 bases left in between. CDR3 size: 15 residues. The CDR3 coding sequence is TGTGCCAGCAGCATCACCCCGGGGTCCACAGATACGCAGTATTTT. This translates into CASSITPGSTDTQYF.

This clone showed up just a few times. The J gene is TRBJ2-7, the V gene TRBV2; weak D call: TRBD1 (6 bases). Germline CDR1 reads SNHLY; CDR2 reads FYNNEI. The CDR3 length is 15 residues. V shed 4 bases and J shed 0 bases, with 13 bases lying between them. CDR3 residues: CASSGTGPSSYEQYV. In DNA form, the CDR3 reads TGTGCCAGCAGTGGAACAGGGCCGTCCTCCTACGAGCAGTACGTC.